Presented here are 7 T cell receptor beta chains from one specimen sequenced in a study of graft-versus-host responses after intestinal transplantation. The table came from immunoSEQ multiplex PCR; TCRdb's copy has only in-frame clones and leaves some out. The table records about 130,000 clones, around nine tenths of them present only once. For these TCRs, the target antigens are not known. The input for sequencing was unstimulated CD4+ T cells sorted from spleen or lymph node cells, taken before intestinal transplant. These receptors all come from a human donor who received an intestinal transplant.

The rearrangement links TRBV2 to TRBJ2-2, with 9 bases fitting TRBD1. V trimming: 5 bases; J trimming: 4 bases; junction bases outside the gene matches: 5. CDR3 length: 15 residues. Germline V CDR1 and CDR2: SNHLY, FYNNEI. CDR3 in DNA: TGTGCCAGCAGTACGACAGGGGGTGCCACCGGGGAGCTGTTTTTT. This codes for CASSTTGGATGELFF.

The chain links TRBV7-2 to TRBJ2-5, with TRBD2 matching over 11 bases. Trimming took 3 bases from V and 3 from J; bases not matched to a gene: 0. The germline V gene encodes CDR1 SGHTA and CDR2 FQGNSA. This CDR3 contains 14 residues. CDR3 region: CASSLGLAEETQYF. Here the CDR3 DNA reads TGTGCCAGCAGCTTGGGACTAGCGGAAGAGACCCAGTACTTC.

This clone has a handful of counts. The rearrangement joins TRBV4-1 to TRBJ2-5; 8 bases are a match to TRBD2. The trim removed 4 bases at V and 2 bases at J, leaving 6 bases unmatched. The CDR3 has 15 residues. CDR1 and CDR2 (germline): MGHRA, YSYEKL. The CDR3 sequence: CASSPRGGLQETQYF. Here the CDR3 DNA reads TGCGCCAGCAGCCCACGGGGGGGCCTTCAAGAGACCCAGTACTTC.

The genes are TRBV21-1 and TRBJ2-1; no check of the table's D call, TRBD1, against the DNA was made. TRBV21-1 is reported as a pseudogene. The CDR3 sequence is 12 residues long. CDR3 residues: CASSARGNEQFF. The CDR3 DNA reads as TGTGCCAGCAGCGCAAGGGGAAATGAGCAGTTCTTC.

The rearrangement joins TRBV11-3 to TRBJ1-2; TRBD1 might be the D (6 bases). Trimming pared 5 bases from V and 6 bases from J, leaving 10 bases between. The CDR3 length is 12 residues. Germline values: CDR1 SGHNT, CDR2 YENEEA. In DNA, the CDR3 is TGTGCCAGCAGCCTTGACAGGAATGGCTACACCTTC. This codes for CASSLDRNGYTF.

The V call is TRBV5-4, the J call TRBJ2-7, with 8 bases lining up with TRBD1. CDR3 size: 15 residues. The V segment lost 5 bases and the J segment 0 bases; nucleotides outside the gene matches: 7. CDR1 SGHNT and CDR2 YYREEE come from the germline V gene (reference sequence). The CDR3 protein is CASRGGQGLSYEQYF. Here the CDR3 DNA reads TGTGCCAGCAGGGGCGGACAGGGTCTCTCCTACGAGCAGTACTTC.

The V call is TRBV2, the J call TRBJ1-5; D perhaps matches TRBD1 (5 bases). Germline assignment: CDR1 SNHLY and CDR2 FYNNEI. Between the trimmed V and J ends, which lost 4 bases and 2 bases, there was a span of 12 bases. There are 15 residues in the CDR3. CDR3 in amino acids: CASSADILGNQPQHF. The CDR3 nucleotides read TGTGCCAGCAGTGCGGACATTTTGGGCAATCAGCCCCAGCATTTT.